Listed below are T cell receptor beta chains from one sample, sequenced in a study of T cell changes during pregnancy in multiple sclerosis. TCRdb's copy holds only in-frame clones and misses some; the assay was immunoSEQ multiplex PCR. Of under 45,000 clones in the sample, 96% were seen once. The sample in question was peripheral blood, obtained in the second trimester of pregnancy. The source is a female donor with multiple sclerosis, enrolled in a pregnancy study. CDR3s leave out the opening cysteine and the closing phenylalanine or tryptophan. The order of the fields is CDR3 protein, J gene, V gene.

ASSQGTGGIYEQY TRBJ2-7 TRBV14
ASRQGRVTDTQY TRBJ2-3 TRBV19
AWSVIGSGTGELF TRBJ2-2 TRBV30
ASSRQATMSYEQY TRBJ2-7 TRBV6-1
ASSVGLREGQETQY TRBJ2-5 TRBV9
ASNERAARGGNTIY TRBJ1-3 TRBV19
ASSPWLAENTEAF TRBJ1-1 TRBV19
ASSLRQGDAF TRBJ1-1 TRBV2
ASSLTGPNSPLH TRBJ1-6 TRBV5-1
ASSRTGPSYEQY TRBJ2-7 TRBV27
ASSLYRQGTDTQY TRBJ2-3 TRBV27
ASSLGTSGSGKTQY TRBJ2-5 TRBV7-3
ASSGEGPYGYT TRBJ1-2 TRBV6-5
ASSPDRFNEKLF TRBJ1-4 TRBV18
ASSLSGIPYNEQF TRBJ2-1 TRBV11-1
ASSLGTGSINEQF TRBJ2-1 TRBV5-1
ASSTRGPNSYEQY TRBJ2-7 TRBV7-8
ASTSGQGAGGANVLT TRBJ2-6 TRBV2
ASSLWSGTGDEKLF TRBJ1-4 TRBV28
ASSQSCGFTDTQY TRBJ2-3 TRBV23-1
AILGRGGVSDTQY TRBJ2-3 TRBV2
ASKAEENTGELF TRBJ2-2 TRBV2
ASTPTSGDEQF TRBJ2-1 TRBV28
ASSGGLNGELF TRBJ2-2 TRBV5-5
AILPLVVMGFGTSGETEDTQY TRBJ2-3 TRBV28
ASSRDFYNEQF TRBJ2-1 TRBV5-1
AISEQGISDTQY TRBJ2-3 TRBV10-3
ASSLESYGYT TRBJ1-2 TRBV11-2
AVKESGGFTDTQY TRBJ2-3 TRBV6-5
ASNQGGANYEQY TRBJ2-7 TRBV5-1
ASSPTSGGRTDTQY TRBJ2-3 TRBV6-4
ASSLTRSAEAF TRBJ1-1 TRBV4-3
ASSLGLARSYNEQF TRBJ2-1 TRBV7-9
ASSPLTGLQETQY TRBJ2-5 TRBV7-9
ASNTGITDTQY TRBJ2-3 TRBV19
ASGQRNEKLF TRBJ1-4 TRBV27
ASSPNRGRTDTQY TRBJ2-3 TRBV28
ASSLIARGGKAEAF TRBJ1-1 TRBV5-4
ASSFGTGLSGNTIY TRBJ1-3 TRBV7-2
ASSLTNAGQPQH TRBJ1-5 TRBV16
ASSSRPGGEQF TRBJ2-1 TRBV7-8
ARRYGTGRETQY TRBJ2-5 TRBV5-3
ASSEGQGGYNEQF TRBJ2-1 TRBV6-4
ASSLRESSGNTIY TRBJ1-3 TRBV5-1
ASSIDRLGGEQY TRBJ2-7 TRBV19
ASSLFGALNEKLF TRBJ1-4 TRBV5-1
ASSLAGQTGGYT TRBJ1-2 TRBV5-1
ASSQDRVLRAAF TRBJ1-1 TRBV6-5
ASSEHQGTGNQPQH TRBJ1-5 TRBV6-1
ASSHNRDREDGNYGYT TRBJ1-2 TRBV7-6
ASSLLLWRDIQY TRBJ2-4 TRBV7-8
ASSLTGGGYEQY TRBJ2-7 TRBV7-3
ASSQVSGLGGYT TRBJ1-2 TRBV4-3
ASSLEGAGELF TRBJ2-2 TRBV7-9
ASSPGGSGGINEQF TRBJ2-1 TRBV7-6